This T cell receptor (beta chain) was sequenced for a study of CD8 T cells in ankylosing spondylitis. Findings and caveats of the study: Disease-linked clones displayed a CD8+ phenotype and appeared relatively rarely in peripheral blood. As reported, disease-linked clones showed significant enrichment in matched ankylosing spondylitis synovial fluid.

In its sample, this clonotype was seen a few times. Its antigen is not identified. Generation of TCR beta libraries employed quantitative 5'-RACE incorporating molecular barcodes. In TCRdb, the 5' RACE reads were re-called with MiXCR into one record per CDR3 protein. The data hold about 160,000 distinct CDR3 sequences, with around a tenth observed a single time. Sequencing input: blood, either unsorted or a sorted T cell fraction (not recorded which). This TCR derives from a female donor with ankylosing spondylitis or in good health (not recorded which).

This CDR3 reads CASSPPGTTITWAKNIQYF. CDR3 DNA sequence: TGTGCCAGCAGCCCCCCCGGGACTACGATAACTTGGGCCAAAAACATTCAGTACTTC. This sequence joins TRBV11-1 and TRBJ2-4; the match to TRBD2 covers 7 bases. The CDR3 spans 19 residues. Looked up from germline, CDR1 is SGHAT and CDR2 is FQDESV (reference sequence). Trimming cost V 5 bases and J 1 base; bases outside gene matches: 17.